This TCR beta chain was profiled in a study of shared clonotypes between healthy human individuals. CDR3 length equals 17 residues. CDR1 and CDR2 from the germline V gene are SGDLS and YYNGEE. The trim removed 4 bases at V and 1 base at J, leaving 8 bases unmatched. Measured with immunoSEQ multiplex PCR; TCRdb has only the in-frame clones, and not every one. The sample consists of more than 2 million clones, 85% to 95% of them appearing once. V and J are TRBV9 and TRBJ2-5; 12 bases are shared with TRBD2. The TCR originated in a young man in good health. Input material: naive CD4+ T cells sorted from blood. Specified subset: CD45RA+ positively selected. This chain's CDR3 is CASSPRLAGGIQETQYF. DNA of the CDR3: TGTGCCAGCAGCCCCCGCCTAGCGGGGGGGATCCAAGAGACCCAGTACTTC.